The rows below give T cell receptor beta chains drawn from one sample of a study of response to subunit inactivated influenza vaccine. TCRdb fed the RT-PCR reads into MiXCR, producing one record per CDR3 protein. The data show roughly 670,000 distinct CDR3 sequences, 12% to 15% seen once. The specimen comprised PBMCs from blood, sampled around two weeks before vaccination. All receptors come from a man aged 50-60 years who received an inactivated influenza vaccine. The CDR3 runs from the conserved cysteine through the conserved F or W. Each record gives: J gene, D gene, clone size, V gene, CDR3 protein, CDR3 DNA. A D gene is named only where the DNA matches it firmly. Only part of the rows carry a size: once, few, many, or a class if the clone is expanded.

TRBJ2-1 NA few TRBV20-1 CSATSPRGRSNEQFF TGCAGTGCTACTTCCCCCCGCGGGCGTAGCAATGAGCAGTTCTTC
TRBJ2-5 NA few TRBV2 CASMRDTGGETQYF TGTGCCAGCATGCGGGACACCGGCGGAGAGACCCAGTACTTC
TRBJ1-3 TRBD1 few TRBV18 CASSPPDRASSGNTIYF TGTGCCAGCTCACCACCAGACAGGGCGAGCTCTGGAAACACCATATATTTT
TRBJ1-2 TRBD1 many TRBV12-3/TRBV12-4 CASRPTGDPYGYTF TGTGCCAGCAGACCCACAGGGGACCCCTATGGCTACACCTTC
TRBJ2-7 NA NA TRBV6-5 CASSYTYPTVAEQYF TGTGCCAGCAGTTACACCTATCCTACAGTTGCCGAGCAGTACTTC
TRBJ2-3 NA NA TRBV3-1 CASSRSRLRSDTQYF TGTGCCAGCAGCCGGAGCAGACTACGTTCAGATACGCAGTATTTT
TRBJ2-1 NA few TRBV28 CASSFLDRVEDEQFF TGTGCCAGCAGTTTCCTCGATAGAGTGGAGGATGAGCAGTTCTTC
TRBJ1-5 NA NA TRBV6-1 CATRTSGWGSVQPQHF TGTGCCACCCGAACCTCGGGATGGGGGTCAGTTCAGCCCCAGCATTTT
TRBJ2-7 NA few TRBV12-3/TRBV12-4 CASSLRSGHSYEQYF TGTGCCAGCAGTTTAAGATCGGGACACTCCTACGAGCAGTACTTC
TRBJ1-2 NA few TRBV4-2 CASSQEGQNQGGYTF TGTGCCAGCAGCCAAGAGGGGCAGAACCAGGGTGGCTACACCTTC
TRBJ2-1 TRBD1 NA TRBV4-3 CASSQRTGGEQFF TGCGCCAGCAGCCAGCGGACAGGGGGCGAGCAGTTCTTC
TRBJ1-2 TRBD1 NA TRBV12-3/TRBV12-4 CASSQDRDYYGYTF TGTGCCAGCAGTCAGGACAGGGACTACTATGGCTACACCTTC
TRBJ2-1 NA NA TRBV20-1 CSARDLRDNEQFF TGCAGTGCTAGAGATCTACGGGATAATGAGCAGTTCTTC
TRBJ1-1 NA few TRBV18 CASSPTSPRGTEAFF TGTGCCAGCTCCCCGACATCCCCTCGTGGCACTGAAGCTTTCTTT
TRBJ2-7 NA NA TRBV11-2 CASSPTGFFGEQYF TGTGCCAGCAGCCCCACAGGGTTTTTTGGCGAGCAGTACTTC
TRBJ2-3 TRBD1 NA TRBV5-1 CASSFDGTGSDTQYF TGCGCCAGCAGCTTTGATGGGACAGGGTCAGATACGCAGTATTTT
TRBJ2-7 TRBD2 few TRBV4-1 CASSHPGLATYEQYF TGCGCCAGCAGCCATCCGGGACTAGCGACGTACGAGCAGTACTTC
TRBJ2-7 TRBD1 many TRBV7-2 CASSLGHRGGEQYF TGTGCCAGCAGCTTAGGACACAGGGGTGGGGAGCAGTACTTC
TRBJ1-1 NA NA TRBV19 CASSPSAGRVPEAFF TGTGCCAGTAGTCCGTCGGCAGGTAGAGTCCCTGAAGCTTTCTTT
TRBJ2-1 TRBD2 many TRBV24-1 CATSDPGTSGRGSDEQFF TGTGCCACCAGTGACCCCGGGACTAGCGGGAGAGGGTCGGATGAGCAGTTCTTC
TRBJ2-7 NA NA TRBV3-1 CASSQTGTNYEQYF TGTGCCAGCAGCCAAACCGGGACAAACTACGAGCAGTACTTC
TRBJ1-2 TRBD1 NA TRBV20-1 CSAQGQLFSAGYTF TGCAGTGCCCAGGGACAGCTCTTTTCGGCGGGCTACACCTTC
TRBJ1-2 NA many TRBV28 CASSPPGAYGYTF TGTGCCAGCAGCCCACCGGGGGCCTATGGCTACACCTTC
TRBJ2-2 NA NA TRBV5-5 CASSFLEGVGELFF TGTGCCAGCAGCTTTTTGGAGGGAGTCGGGGAGCTGTTTTTT
TRBJ2-1 NA many TRBV7-9 CASSPGQTYNEQFF TGTGCCAGCAGCCCTGGACAAACCTACAATGAGCAGTTCTTC
TRBJ2-2 TRBD1 few TRBV29-1 CSGAAGTGNTGELFF TGCAGCGGAGCCGCCGGGACAGGGAACACCGGGGAGCTGTTTTTT
TRBJ2-3 NA NA TRBV20-1 CSARDPRGGGTDTQYF TGCAGTGCTAGAGACCCGCGGGGCGGCGGCACAGATACGCAGTATTTT
TRBJ2-5 NA few TRBV15 CATSRDLGGGETQYF TGTGCCACCAGCAGAGATCTAGGAGGAGGAGAGACCCAGTACTTC
TRBJ2-4 TRBD1 few TRBV28 CASGTGGESKYF TGTGCCAGCGGTACAGGGGGCGAGTCTAAGTACTTC
TRBJ2-5 TRBD1 NA TRBV20-1 CSARSRTGLETQYF TGCAGTGCTAGATCTAGGACAGGCTTGGAGACCCAGTACTTC
TRBJ2-7 TRBD1 few TRBV5-1 CASSWTGGRSYEQYF TGCGCCAGCAGCTGGACAGGGGGCAGGTCCTACGAGCAGTACTTC
TRBJ2-1 TRBD2 many TRBV7-9 CASSNAPGLVGHEQFF TGTGCCAGCAGCAACGCGCCGGGACTAGTGGGTCATGAGCAGTTCTTC
TRBJ2-2 NA few TRBV7-2 CASSLVSGSPGELFF TGTGCCAGCAGCTTGGTGTCCGGGAGCCCCGGGGAGCTGTTTTTT
TRBJ2-3 NA few TRBV20-1 CSVYEGPPRTDTQYF TGCAGTGTCTACGAGGGCCCACCTCGCACAGATACGCAGTATTTT
TRBJ2-5 TRBD1 many TRBV5-1 CASSAGTGGQETQYF TGTGCCAGCAGCGCCGGGACAGGCGGTCAAGAGACCCAGTACTTC
TRBJ2-5 NA few TRBV4-1 CASSQDRGYQETQYF TGCGCCAGCAGCCAAGATAGAGGGTACCAAGAGACCCAGTACTTC
TRBJ2-5 NA few TRBV12-3/TRBV12-4 CASSVKGLAPSF TGTGCCAGCAGCGTGAAGGGGCTCGCCCCGAGCTTC
TRBJ2-4 NA NA TRBV11-2 CASSLNRFGRDSKNIQYF TGTGCCAGCAGCTTAAATCGCTTCGGGCGGGACTCCAAAAACATTCAGTACTTC
TRBJ2-7 NA NA TRBV5-1 CASSFLRGGGYEQYF TGCGCCAGCAGCTTCCTCCGTGGAGGGGGCTACGAGCAGTACTTC
TRBJ2-5 TRBD2 few TRBV6-5 CASSYLSTSGRIETQYF TGTGCCAGCAGTTACTTGTCGACTAGCGGGAGAATTGAGACCCAGTACTTC
TRBJ2-5 TRBD2 NA TRBV6-5 CASSYSGTSGGARETQYF TGTGCCAGCAGTTACTCGGGGACTAGCGGGGGGGCCCGGGAGACCCAGTACTTC
TRBJ1-2 NA few TRBV4-3 CASSQGGAGYGYTF TGCGCCAGCAGCCAAGGGGGCGCGGGCTATGGCTACACCTTC
TRBJ2-3 NA NA TRBV12-3/TRBV12-4 CASSLGLAITQYF TGTGCCAGCAGTTTAGGCTTGGCAATAACGCAGTATTTT
TRBJ2-3 NA few TRBV4-1 CASSPDLVTSTDTQYF TGCGCCAGCAGCCCTGACCTGGTAACTAGCACAGATACGCAGTATTTT
TRBJ1-2 NA few TRBV9 CASSVTTVNYGYTF TGTGCCAGCAGCGTTACGACAGTGAACTATGGCTACACCTTC
TRBJ1-5 NA few TRBV5-1 CASSPDGGDQPQHF TGCGCCAGCAGTCCTGACGGGGGAGATCAGCCCCAGCATTTT
TRBJ2-1 NA few TRBV11-2 CASYSGYNEQFF TGTGCCAGCTATAGTGGCTACAATGAGCAGTTCTTC
TRBJ2-2 NA few TRBV5-1 CASSSGGTDTGELFF TGCGCCAGCAGCTCAGGGGGGACGGACACCGGGGAGCTGTTTTTT
TRBJ1-1 NA NA TRBV20-1 CSARDAGRSYTEAFF TGCAGTGCTAGAGACGCCGGCAGGTCTTACACTGAAGCTTTCTTT
TRBJ2-1 NA few TRBV6-5 CASSYTRDQRSQFF TGTGCCAGCAGTTACACGCGGGACCAGAGGTCACAGTTCTTC